These 4 T cell receptor beta chains were all obtained from the same sample, sequenced in a study of patients and donors after allogeneic stem cell transplantation. One entry per CDR3 protein, called by TCRdb with MiXCR from the RT-PCR reads. The table lists about 4,100 distinct CDR3 sequences, less than 25% of them singletons. Sequenced sample: blood, either unsorted or a sorted T cell fraction (not recorded which). The receptors originated from a human donor who was either an allogeneic HSCT recipient or a stem cell or donor lymphocyte infusion donor (not recorded which). It is not recorded whose cells these are; they may come from a transplant donor.

This clonotype turned up a few times. The chain recombines TRBV10-3 with TRBJ1-2; D gene uncertain. V gave up 3 bases and J gave up 4 bases, with 3 bases separating them. The CDR3 extends over 11 amino acids. Germline CDR1 is ENHRY and CDR2 is SYGVKD. The CDR3 is CAISESYGYTF. In nucleotides, the CDR3 is TGTGCCATCAGTGAAAGCTATGGCTACACCTTC.

The chain uses TRBV19 and TRBJ1-2; D may be TRBD1 (5 bases). CDR1 is LNHDA, CDR2 SQIVND, per germline (reference sequence). The CDR3 is 14 residues long. Trimming took off 5 bases at V and 6 bases at J, with 16 bases between the two ends. CDR3 bases: TGTGCCAGTAGTTGGGACCCGAAGGGCCATGGCTACACCTTC. Its protein is CASSWDPKGHGYTF.

Judged by abundance, this clonotype is medium-sized. The chain couples TRBV7-2 to TRBJ2-1; a weak D match, TRBD2 (6 bases). The V gene lost 7 bases and the J gene lost 6 bases, with 19 bases spanning the gap. Germline lookup yields CDR1 SGHTA and CDR2 FQGNSA. CDR3 length: 15 amino acids. In nucleotides, the CDR3 is TGTGCCAGCAAGTACCTGGGGACGACTAGCAATGAGCAGTTCTTC. Translation: CASKYLGTTSNEQFF.

This clonotype showed up just a few times. The chain uses TRBV20-1 and TRBJ2-1; D not resolved. Trimming left V 5 bases short and J 10 bases short, with 15 bases between. CDR3 length equals 12 residues. Germline values: CDR1 DFQATT, CDR2 SNEGSKA (reference sequence). The CDR3 sequence is CSAWAIQGEQFF. The CDR3 DNA is TGCAGTGCTTGGGCAATCCAAGGGGAGCAGTTCTTC.